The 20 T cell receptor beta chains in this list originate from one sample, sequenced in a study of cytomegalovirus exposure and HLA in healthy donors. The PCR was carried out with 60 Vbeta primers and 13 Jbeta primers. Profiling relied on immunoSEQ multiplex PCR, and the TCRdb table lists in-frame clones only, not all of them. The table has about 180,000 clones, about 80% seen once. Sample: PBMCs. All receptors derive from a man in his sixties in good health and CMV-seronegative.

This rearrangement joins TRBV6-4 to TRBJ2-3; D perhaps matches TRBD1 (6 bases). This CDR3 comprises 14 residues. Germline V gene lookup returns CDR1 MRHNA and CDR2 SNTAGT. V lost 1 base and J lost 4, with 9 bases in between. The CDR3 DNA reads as TGTGCCAGCAGTGACTTGGCAGGGGCAGATACGCAGTATTTT. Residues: CASSDLAGADTQYF.

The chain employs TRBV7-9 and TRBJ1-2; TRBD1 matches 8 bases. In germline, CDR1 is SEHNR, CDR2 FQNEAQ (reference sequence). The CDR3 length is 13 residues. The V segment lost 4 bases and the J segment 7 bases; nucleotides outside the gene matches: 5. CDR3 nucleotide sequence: TGTGCCAGCAGCTCGGGACAGGAGATTGGCTACACCTTC. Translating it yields CASSSGQEIGYTF.

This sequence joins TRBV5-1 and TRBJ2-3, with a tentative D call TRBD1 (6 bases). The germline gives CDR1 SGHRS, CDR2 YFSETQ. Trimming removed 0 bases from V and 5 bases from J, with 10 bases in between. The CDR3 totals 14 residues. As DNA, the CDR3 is TGCGCCAGCAGCTTGGAACAGGGAATAGATACGCAGTATTTT. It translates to CASSLEQGIDTQYF.

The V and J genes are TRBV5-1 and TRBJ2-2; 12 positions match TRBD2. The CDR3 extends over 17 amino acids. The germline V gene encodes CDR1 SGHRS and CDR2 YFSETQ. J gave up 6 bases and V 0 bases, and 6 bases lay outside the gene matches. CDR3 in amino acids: CASSLGLAGVVAGELFF. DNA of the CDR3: TGCGCCAGCAGCTTGGGACTAGCGGGAGTAGTGGCCGGGGAGCTGTTTTTT. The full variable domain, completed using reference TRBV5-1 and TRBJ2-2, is KAGVTQTPRYLIKTRGQQVTLSCSPISGHRSVSWYQQTPGQGLQFLFEYFSETQRNKGNFPGRFSGRQFSNSRSEMNVSTLELGDSALYLCASSLGLAGVVAGELFFGEGSRLTVL.

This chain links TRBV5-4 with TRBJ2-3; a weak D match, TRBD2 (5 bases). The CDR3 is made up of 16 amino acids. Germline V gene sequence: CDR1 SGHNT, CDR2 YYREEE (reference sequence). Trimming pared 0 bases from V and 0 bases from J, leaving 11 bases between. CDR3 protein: CASSLAAVPSTDTQYF. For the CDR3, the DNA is TGTGCCAGCAGCTTGGCAGCGGTACCTAGCACAGATACGCAGTATTTT.

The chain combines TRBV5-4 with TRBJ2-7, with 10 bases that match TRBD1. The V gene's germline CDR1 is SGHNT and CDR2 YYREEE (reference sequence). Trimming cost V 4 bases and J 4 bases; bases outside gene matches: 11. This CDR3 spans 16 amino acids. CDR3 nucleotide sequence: TGTGCCAGCAGCCCAACGGCTGGGACAGGGGTTTACGAGCAGTACTTC. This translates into CASSPTAGTGVYEQYF.

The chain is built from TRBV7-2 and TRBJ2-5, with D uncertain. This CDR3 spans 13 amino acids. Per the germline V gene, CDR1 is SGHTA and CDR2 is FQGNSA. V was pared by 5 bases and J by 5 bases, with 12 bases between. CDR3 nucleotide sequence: TGTGCCAGCAGCCCCCCCAGTGCCGAGACCCAGTACTTC. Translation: CASSPPSAETQYF.

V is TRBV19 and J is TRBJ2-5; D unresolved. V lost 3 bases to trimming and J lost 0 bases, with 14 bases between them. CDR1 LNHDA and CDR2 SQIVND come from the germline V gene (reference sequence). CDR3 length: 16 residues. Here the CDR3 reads CASSIKTQLYQETQYF. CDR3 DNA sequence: TGTGCCAGTAGTATCAAGACACAATTGTACCAAGAGACCCAGTACTTC.

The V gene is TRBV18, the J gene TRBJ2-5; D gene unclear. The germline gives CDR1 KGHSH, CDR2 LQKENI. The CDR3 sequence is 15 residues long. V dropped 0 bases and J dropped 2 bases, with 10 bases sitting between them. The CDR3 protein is CASSPPAGPQETQYF. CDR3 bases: TGTGCCAGCTCACCACCGGCAGGCCCTCAAGAGACCCAGTACTTC.

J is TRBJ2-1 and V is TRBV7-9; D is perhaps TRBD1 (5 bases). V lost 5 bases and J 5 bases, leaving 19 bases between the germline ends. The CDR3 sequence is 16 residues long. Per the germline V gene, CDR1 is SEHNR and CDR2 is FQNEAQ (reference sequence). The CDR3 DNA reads TGTGCCAGCAGCCCGACCCAGGGCCCAGGTGACAATGAGCAGTTCTTC. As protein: CASSPTQGPGDNEQFF.

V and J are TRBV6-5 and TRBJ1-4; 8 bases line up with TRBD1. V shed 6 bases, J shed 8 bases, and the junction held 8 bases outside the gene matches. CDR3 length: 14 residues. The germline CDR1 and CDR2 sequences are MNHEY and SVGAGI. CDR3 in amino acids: CASRDDRGQEKLFF. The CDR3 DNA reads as TGTGCCAGCAGAGACGACAGGGGTCAGGAAAAACTGTTTTTT.

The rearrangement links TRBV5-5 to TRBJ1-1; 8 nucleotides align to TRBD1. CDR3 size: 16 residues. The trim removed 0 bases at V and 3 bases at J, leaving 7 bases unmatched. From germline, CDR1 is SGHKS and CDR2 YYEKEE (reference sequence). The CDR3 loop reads CASSLARGQGDTEAFF. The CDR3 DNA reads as TGTGCCAGCAGCTTGGCCAGGGGGCAGGGGGACACTGAAGCTTTCTTT.

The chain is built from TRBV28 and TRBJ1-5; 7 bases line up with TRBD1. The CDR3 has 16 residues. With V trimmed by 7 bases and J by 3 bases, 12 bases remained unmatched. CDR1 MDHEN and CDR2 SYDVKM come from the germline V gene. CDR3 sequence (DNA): TGTGCCAGCAACAACCCCGCCGGGACAGTCAATCAGCCCCAGCATTTT. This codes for CASNNPAGTVNQPQHF. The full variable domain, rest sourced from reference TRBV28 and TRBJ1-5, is DVKVTQSSRYLVKRTGEKVFLECVQDMDHENMFWYRQDPGLGLRLIYFSYDVKMKEKGDIPEGYSVSREKKERFSLILESASTNQTSMYLCASNNPAGTVNQPQHFGDGTRLSIL.

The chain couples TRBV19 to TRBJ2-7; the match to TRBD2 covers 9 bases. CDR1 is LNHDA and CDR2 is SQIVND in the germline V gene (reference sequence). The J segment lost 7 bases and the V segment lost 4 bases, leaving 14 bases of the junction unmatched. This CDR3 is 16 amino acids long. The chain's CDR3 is CASSSGGLAGSREQYF. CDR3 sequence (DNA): TGTGCCAGTAGTAGTGGGGGGCTAGCGGGATCCCGGGAGCAGTACTTC. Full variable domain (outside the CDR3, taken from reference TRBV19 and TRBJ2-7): DGGITQSPKYLFRKEGQNVTLSCEQNLNHDAMYWYRQDPGQGLRLIYYSQIVNDFQKGDIAEGYSVSREKKESFPLTVTSAQKNPTAFYLCASSSGGLAGSREQYFGPGTRLTVT.

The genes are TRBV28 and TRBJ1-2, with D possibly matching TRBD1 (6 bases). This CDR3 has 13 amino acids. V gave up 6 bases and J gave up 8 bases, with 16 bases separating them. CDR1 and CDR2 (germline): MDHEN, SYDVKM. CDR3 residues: CASSLSNRVGYTF. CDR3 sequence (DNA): TGTGCCAGCAGCCTATCAAACAGGGTAGGCTACACCTTC.

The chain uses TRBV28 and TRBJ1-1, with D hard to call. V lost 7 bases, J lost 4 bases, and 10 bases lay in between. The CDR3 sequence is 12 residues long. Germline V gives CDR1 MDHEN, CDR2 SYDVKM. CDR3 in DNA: TGTGCCAGCAAGGGAGGGTTCACTGAAGCTTTCTTT. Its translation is CASKGGFTEAFF.

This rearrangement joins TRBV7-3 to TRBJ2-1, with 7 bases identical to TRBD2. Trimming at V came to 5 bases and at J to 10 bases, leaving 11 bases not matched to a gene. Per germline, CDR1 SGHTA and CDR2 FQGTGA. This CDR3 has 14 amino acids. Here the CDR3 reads CASSPLVGGQEQFF. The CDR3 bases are TGTGCCAGCAGCCCCCTGGTGGGAGGGCAAGAGCAGTTCTTC.

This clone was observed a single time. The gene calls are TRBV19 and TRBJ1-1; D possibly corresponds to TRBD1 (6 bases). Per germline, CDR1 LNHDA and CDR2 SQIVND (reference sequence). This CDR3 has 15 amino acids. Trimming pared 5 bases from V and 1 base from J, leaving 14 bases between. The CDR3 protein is CASSPPWTENTEAFF. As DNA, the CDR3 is TGTGCCAGTAGTCCGCCCTGGACAGAGAACACTGAAGCTTTCTTT. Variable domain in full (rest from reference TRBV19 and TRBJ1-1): DGGITQSPKYLFRKEGQNVTLSCEQNLNHDAMYWYRQDPGQGLRLIYYSQIVNDFQKGDIAEGYSVSREKKESFPLTVTSAQKNPTAFYLCASSPPWTENTEAFFGQGTRLTVV.

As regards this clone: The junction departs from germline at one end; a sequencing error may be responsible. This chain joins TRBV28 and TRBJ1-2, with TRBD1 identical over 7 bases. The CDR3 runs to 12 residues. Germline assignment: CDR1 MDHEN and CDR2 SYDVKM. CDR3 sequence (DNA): TGTGCCAGCAGTTTCAGGGGGAATGGCTACCCCTTC. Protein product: CASSFRGNGYPF.

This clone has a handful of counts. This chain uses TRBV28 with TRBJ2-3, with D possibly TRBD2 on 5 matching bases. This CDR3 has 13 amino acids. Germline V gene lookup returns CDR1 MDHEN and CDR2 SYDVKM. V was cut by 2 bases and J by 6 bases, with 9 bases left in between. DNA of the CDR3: TGTGCCAGCAGTTTACTAGCTGGCGATACGCAGTATTTT. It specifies CASSLLAGDTQYF. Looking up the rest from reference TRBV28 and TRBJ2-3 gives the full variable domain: DVKVTQSSRYLVKRTGEKVFLECVQDMDHENMFWYRQDPGLGLRLIYFSYDVKMKEKGDIPEGYSVSREKKERFSLILESASTNQTSMYLCASSLLAGDTQYFGPGTRLTVL.